This TCR beta chain was identified in a study of blood T cell repertoires in COVID-19. TCRdb's table, derived via immunoSEQ multiplex PCR, lists solely in-frame clones and lacks some. This table holds approximately 90,000 clones, 87% found once. The V gene's germline CDR1 is MDHEN and CDR2 SYDVKM. CDR3 length: 15 amino acids. Germline trimming cut 7 bases from V and 8 bases from J; bases unmatched to any gene: 13. The origin of this receptor is a woman older than 75 with acute or convalescent COVID-19. The sample comprised peripheral blood. The rearrangement uses TRBV28 and TRBJ1-4, with 7 bases aligning to TRBD1. CDR3 protein: CASTPSGGEPEKLFF. The CDR3 DNA is TGTGCCAGCACCCCCTCAGGGGGTGAACCCGAAAAACTGTTTTTT.